The clone carrying this T cell receptor beta chain was counted a few times. The record originates from a study of cytomegalovirus exposure and HLA in healthy donors. Researchers ran the PCR with 60 Vbeta and 13 Jbeta primers. The repertoire was sequenced with immunoSEQ multiplex PCR; TCRdb's copy has only in-frame clones and lacks some. The data show just over 95,000 clones, approximately 72% seen once. The V gene end was trimmed by 7 bases and the J gene end by 6 bases; junction bases not matched to a gene: 10. Germline CDR1 reads ENHRY; CDR2 reads SYGVKD. The CDR3 totals 14 residues. Specimen: PBMCs. The TCR comes from a woman aged 40-49 years in good health and CMV-seropositive. The rearrangement joins TRBV10-3 to TRBJ2-3, with 7 nucleotides matching TRBD1. CDR3 protein: CAITIRQGSDTQYF. The DNA for the CDR3 is TGTGCCATCACTATTAGACAGGGATCGGATACGCAGTATTTT.